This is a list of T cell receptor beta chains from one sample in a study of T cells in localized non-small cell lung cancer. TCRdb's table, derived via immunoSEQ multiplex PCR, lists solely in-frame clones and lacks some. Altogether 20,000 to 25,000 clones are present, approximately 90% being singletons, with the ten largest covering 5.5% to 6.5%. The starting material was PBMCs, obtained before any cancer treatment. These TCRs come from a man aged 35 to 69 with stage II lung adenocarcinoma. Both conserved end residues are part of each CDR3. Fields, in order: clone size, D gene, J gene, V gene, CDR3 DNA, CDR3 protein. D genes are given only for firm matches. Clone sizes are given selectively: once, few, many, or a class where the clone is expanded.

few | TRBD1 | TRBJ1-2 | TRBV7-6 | TGTGCCAGCAGCCCAGGGACAGCGAGATATGGCTACACCTTC | CASSPGTARYGYTF
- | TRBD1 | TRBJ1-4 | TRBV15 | TGTGCCACCAGCGGGGGACAGGAGTTCAATGAAAAACTGTTTTTT | CATSGGQEFNEKLFF
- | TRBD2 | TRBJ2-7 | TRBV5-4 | TGTGCCAGCAGCTTGGACGGGGGGATCTACGAGCAGTACTTC | CASSLDGGIYEQYF
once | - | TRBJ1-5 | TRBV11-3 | TGTGCCAGCAGCTTAGTGCGGGGGAGTGATCAGCCCCAGCATTTT | CASSLVRGSDQPQHF
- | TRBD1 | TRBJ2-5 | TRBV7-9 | TGTGCCAGCAGCCTACGACAGGGCCCCCTTCCAGAGACCCAGTACTTC | CASSLRQGPLPETQYF
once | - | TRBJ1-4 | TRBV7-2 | TGTGCCAGCAGCTTGGGGGCAACTAATGAAAAACTGTTTTTT | CASSLGATNEKLFF
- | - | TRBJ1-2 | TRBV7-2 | TGTGCCTTCGAAGCGGTCAAAGGGAGCTATGGCTACACCTTC | CAFEAVKGSYGYTF
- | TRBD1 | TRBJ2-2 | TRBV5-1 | TGCGCCAGCAGCATGACAGGGTCGAACGGGGAGCTGTTTTTT | CASSMTGSNGELFF
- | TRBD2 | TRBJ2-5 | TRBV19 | TGTGCCAGTAGTCTCTTGACTAGCGGGAGTATTGGGGAGACCCAGTACTTC | CASSLLTSGSIGETQYF
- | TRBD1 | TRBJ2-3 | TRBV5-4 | TGTGCCAGCAGCTGGGACAGGGGGCCATCTGATACGCAGTATTTT | CASSWDRGPSDTQYF
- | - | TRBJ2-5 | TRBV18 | TGTGCCAGCTCACCCCCGGGCCGAGAGACCCAGTACTTC | CASSPPGRETQYF
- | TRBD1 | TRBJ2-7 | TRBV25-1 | TGTGCCAGCAGTGAGGGACAGGGCCACGAGCAGTACTTC | CASSEGQGHEQYF
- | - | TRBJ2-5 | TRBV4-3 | TGCGCCAGCAGCCAGGGTGAACAACCTCGGAGGGCAGTTCGGGAGACCCAGTACTTC | CASSQGEQPRRAVRETQYF
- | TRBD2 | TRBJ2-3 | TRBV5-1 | TGCGCCAGCAGCGAAGCGGGGTTTAGCACAGATACGCAGTATTTT | CASSEAGFSTDTQYF
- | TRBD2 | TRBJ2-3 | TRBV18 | TGTGCCAGCTCCACGACTAGCGGGGGCACAGATACGCAGTATTTT | CASSTTSGGTDTQYF
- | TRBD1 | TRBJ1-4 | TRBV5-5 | TGTGCCAGCAGCATCAGGACAGGGAGGGGTGAAAAACTGTTTTTT | CASSIRTGRGEKLFF
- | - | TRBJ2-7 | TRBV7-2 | TGTGCCAGCAGCTTAGCGTCCACACATTTAGAGCAGTACTTC | CASSLASTHLEQYF
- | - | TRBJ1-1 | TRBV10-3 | TGTGCCACTTGCGACGCCAACAGGGCTCGGGCTGAAGCTTTCTTT | CATCDANRARAEAFF
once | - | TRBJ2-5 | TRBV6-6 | TGTGCCAGCAGCCGGGGGCGCCGGGAGACCCAGTACTTC | CASSRGRRETQYF
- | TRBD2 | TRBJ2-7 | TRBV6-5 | TGTGCCAGCAGTTACGGACTAGCGGGGCTGTACTTC | CASSYGLAGLYF
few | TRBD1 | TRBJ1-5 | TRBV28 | TGTGCCACCCCCGAGGACAGGCGAAATCAGCCCCAGCATTTT | CATPEDRRNQPQHF
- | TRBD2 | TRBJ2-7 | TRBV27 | TGTGCCAGCAGTTTATCGTCTAGCGGGGGGGCCTACGAGCAGTACTTC | CASSLSSSGGAYEQYF
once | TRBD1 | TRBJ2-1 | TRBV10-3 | TGTGCCATCACACTAGGACAGGGGGCCAATGAGCAGTTCTTC | CAITLGQGANEQFF
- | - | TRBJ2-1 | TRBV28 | TGTGCCAGCAGTTTTCTTGGCCGCCATGAGCAGTTCTTC | CASSFLGRHEQFF
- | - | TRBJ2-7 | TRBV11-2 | TGTGCCAGCAGCTTAGCCTACGAGCAGTACTTC | CASSLAYEQYF
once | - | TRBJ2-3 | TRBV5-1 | TGCGCCAGCAGCCTCACCCCGGGGGCAGGGGAAGATACGCAGTATTTT | CASSLTPGAGEDTQYF
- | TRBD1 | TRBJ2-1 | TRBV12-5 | TGTGCTAGTGCCCCACAGGGGGCTTACAATGAGCAGTTCTTC | CASAPQGAYNEQFF
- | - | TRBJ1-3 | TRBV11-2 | TGTGCCAGCAGCTTACAGCAGGAGTCGGCTGGAAACACCATATATTTT | CASSLQQESAGNTIYF
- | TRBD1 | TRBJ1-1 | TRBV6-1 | TGTGCCAGCACTTTAGACAGGGTGAGGACTGAAGCTTTCTTT | CASTLDRVRTEAFF
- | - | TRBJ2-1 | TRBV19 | TGTGCCAGTAGGAGGGGGGCGGATTCTAATGAGCAGTTCTTC | CASRRGADSNEQFF
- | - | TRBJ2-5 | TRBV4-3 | TGCGCCAGCAGCCAAGATAACAGCAGGCTTCAAGAGACCCAGTACTTC | CASSQDNSRLQETQYF
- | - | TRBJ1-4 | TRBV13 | TGTGCCAGCAGCTTCTCGGCCGATAATGAAAAACTGTTTTTT | CASSFSADNEKLFF
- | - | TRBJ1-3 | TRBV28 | TGTGCCAGCAGTCTGGGGGGCGGAAACACCATATATTTT | CASSLGGGNTIYF
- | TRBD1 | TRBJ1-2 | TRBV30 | TGTGCCTGGAGTGTACAGACAGGGGGATCCGCTAACTATGGCTACACCTTC | CAWSVQTGGSANYGYTF
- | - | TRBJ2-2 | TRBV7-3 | TGTGCCAGCAGCTTATTCGCCGGGGAGCTGTTTTTT | CASSLFAGELFF
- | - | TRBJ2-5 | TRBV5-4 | TGTGCCAGCAGCTTGGGGCAGGGGGGAGAGACCCAGTACTTC | CASSLGQGGETQYF
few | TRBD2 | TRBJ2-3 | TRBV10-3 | TGTGCCCACGGGGGGGCCTACACAGATACGCAGTATTTT | CAHGGAYTDTQYF
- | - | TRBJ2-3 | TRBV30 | TGTGCCTGGAGTAGTACAAATCAAGATACGCAGTATTTT | CAWSSTNQDTQYF
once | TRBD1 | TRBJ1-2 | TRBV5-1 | TGCGCCAGCAGCCCCATGACAGGGAACTATGGCTACACCTTC | CASSPMTGNYGYTF